The TCR beta chain under discussion was sequenced for a study of blood T cell repertoires in COVID-19. Assay used: immunoSEQ multiplex PCR; TCRdb lists only in-frame clones, some missing. Of about 98,000 clones in the sample, about 80% were seen once. The sample was peripheral blood. This TCR came from a man between 70 and 80 years old with active or convalescent COVID-19.

The CDR3 sequence: CASSAHGTSRGTQYF. For the CDR3, the DNA is TGTGCCAGCAGCGCCCACGGGACATCACGCGGGACCCAGTACTTC. This chain uses TRBV9 with TRBJ2-5; D is perhaps TRBD1 (6 bases). Germline CDR1 is SGDLS and CDR2 is YYNGEE. CDR3 length equals 15 residues. The ends were cut back, 3 bases at V and 7 bases at J, with 19 bases in the middle. The complete variable domain, with remaining parts taken from reference TRBV9 and TRBJ2-5, reads DSGVTQTPKHLITATGQRVTLRCSPRSGDLSVYWYQQSLDQGLQFLIQYYNGEERAKGNILERFSAQQFPDLHSELNLSSLELGDSALYFCASSAHGTSRGTQYFGPGTRLLVL.